These 26 T cell receptor beta chains were sequenced from one sample in a study of blood T cell repertoires in COVID-19. Clones were read by immunoSEQ multiplex PCR, and TCRdb kept only the in-frame ones, dropping some. This table holds about 73,000 clones, approximately 83% found once. Sequenced sample: peripheral blood. Every receptor here comes from a woman aged 60-70 years with acute or convalescent COVID-19.

V is TRBV12-3 or TRBV12-4 and J is TRBJ2-2; D is undetermined. V was pared by 5 bases and J by 6 bases, with 10 bases between. CDR3 length equals 13 residues. CDR3 residues: CASSPVTPGELFF. The CDR3 bases are TGTGCCAGCAGTCCCGTTACTCCCGGGGAGCTGTTTTTT.

V gene TRBV5-1 combines with J gene TRBJ2-7, with 8 bases identical to TRBD2. Germline-derived CDR1 and CDR2 are SGHRS and YFSETQ. The CDR3 runs to 14 residues. J lost 0 bases, V lost 6 bases, and 5 bases had no gene match. The CDR3 reads CASTLSGTSYEQYF. Here the CDR3 DNA reads TGCGCCAGCACCCTTAGCGGGACCTCCTACGAGCAGTACTTC. Full variable domain (rest looked up from reference TRBV5-1 and TRBJ2-7): KAGVTQTPRYLIKTRGQQVTLSCSPISGHRSVSWYQQTPGQGLQFLFEYFSETQRNKGNFPGRFSGRQFSNSRSEMNVSTLELGDSALYLCASTLSGTSYEQYFGPGTRLTVT.

This sequence joins TRBV9 and TRBJ1-4, with TRBD1 matching over 8 bases. CDR3 length: 15 residues. Germline V gene data show CDR1 as SGDLS and CDR2 as YYNGEE. The V gene end was trimmed by 4 bases and the J gene end by 5 bases; junction bases not matched to a gene: 7. CDR3 region: CASSTRQGQNEKLFF. The DNA of the CDR3 is TGTGCCAGCAGCACCCGACAGGGGCAGAATGAAAAACTGTTTTTT.

The chain combines TRBV3-1 (or the pseudogene TRBV3-2) with TRBJ1-6; TRBD1 matches 8 bases. Trimming at V came to 2 bases and at J to 0 bases, leaving 9 bases not matched to a gene. The CDR3 consists of 19 residues. The germline V gene encodes CDR1 LGHDT and CDR2 YNNKEL (reference sequence). CDR3 nucleotides: TGTGCCAGCAGCCAAATGACAGGGGATGAGAGCTCCTATAATTCACCCCTCCACTTT. Its protein is CASSQMTGDESSYNSPLHF.

The chain carries TRBV6-5 and TRBJ1-3; weak D call: TRBD1 (6 bases). V lost 4 bases and J 0 bases, leaving 13 bases between the germline ends. From germline, CDR1 is MNHEY and CDR2 SVGAGI. The CDR3 runs 16 residues. CDR3 DNA sequence: TGTGCCAGCAGTTTAGGACAGCCATCCTCTGGAAACACCATATATTTT. As protein: CASSLGQPSSGNTIYF.

The chain is built from TRBV18 and TRBJ2-7, with 7 positions matching TRBD2. Trimming cost V 0 bases and J 3 bases; bases outside gene matches: 8. From germline, CDR1 is KGHSH and CDR2 LQKENI. CDR3 length: 16 residues. CDR3 DNA: TGTGCCAGCTCACCACCAGCTCCCGGGAGGCACTACGAGCAGTACTTC. Translated, it gives CASSPPAPGRHYEQYF.

The genes are TRBV19 and TRBJ2-2; 7 bases line up with TRBD2. Germline CDR1 reads LNHDA; CDR2 reads SQIVND (reference sequence). With V trimmed by 8 bases and J by 8 bases, 11 bases remained unmatched. CDR3 length equals 14 residues. The CDR3, as DNA: TGTGCCAGTTCGGGGAGGGGAGACTGGGGGGAGCTGTTTTTT. This codes for CASSGRGDWGELFF.

V usage is TRBV2 and J usage is TRBJ1-6, with a weak D call TRBD1 (6 bases). Deletions cut 3 bases from V and 7 bases from J, with 10 bases between. This CDR3 spans 14 amino acids. CDR1 is SNHLY and CDR2 is FYNNEI in the germline V gene. The CDR3 sequence: CASSERGSNSPLHF. The CDR3 DNA follows: TGTGCCAGCAGTGAGAGGGGGTCGAATTCACCCCTCCACTTT.

The rearrangement joins TRBV6-1 to TRBJ1-5; 7 bases are a match to TRBD1. Trimming removed 2 bases from V and 2 bases from J; junction bases left unmatched: 0. The CDR3 totals 14 residues. Looked up from germline, CDR1 is MNHNS and CDR2 is SASEGT. CDR3 nucleotide sequence: TGTGCCAGCAGTGAACAGGGGGGCAATCAGCCCCAGCATTTT. Translated, it gives CASSEQGGNQPQHF.

The chain carries TRBV5-8 and TRBJ2-1; 11 bases match TRBD1. V lost 3 bases to trimming and J lost 9 bases; unmatched junction nucleotides: 5. This CDR3 contains 14 residues. CDR1 and CDR2 from the germline V gene are SGHTS and YDEGEE. This CDR3 is CASSSGQGAIEQFF. The CDR3 nucleotides are TGTGCCAGCAGCTCTGGACAGGGGGCGATTGAGCAGTTCTTC.

V usage is TRBV6-1 and J usage is TRBJ2-2; no reliable D call. With 0 bases removed from V and 2 bases from J, the gap between germline ends came to 7 bases. This CDR3 is built from 15 residues. Germline lookup yields CDR1 MNHNS and CDR2 SASEGT. The CDR3 DNA is TGTGCCAGCAGTGAAGCGCTAGGAAACACCGGGGAGCTGTTTTTT. Residues: CASSEALGNTGELFF.

The chain couples TRBV5-1 to TRBJ2-1; 8 positions match TRBD2. The CDR3 extends over 15 amino acids. J gave up 6 bases and V 3 bases, and 8 bases lay outside the gene matches. Germline-derived CDR1 and CDR2 are SGHRS and YFSETQ. The CDR3 bases are TGCGCCAGCAGCTCATGGGGGACTAGTGTCAATGAGCAGTTCTTC. Residues: CASSSWGTSVNEQFF.

The chain links TRBV3-1 (or the pseudogene TRBV3-2) to TRBJ2-5; D is undetermined. CDR1 LGHDT and CDR2 YNNKEL come from the germline V gene (reference sequence). The CDR3 has 13 amino acids. V was cut by 0 bases and J by 4 bases, with 6 bases left in between. The CDR3 region is CASSQDGLETQYF. The DNA for the CDR3 is TGTGCCAGCAGCCAAGATGGCCTAGAGACCCAGTACTTC.

The chain links TRBV6-5 to TRBJ1-6; the match to TRBD1 covers 7 bases. This CDR3 region has 14 residues. Germline V lookup: CDR1 MNHEY, CDR2 SVGAGI. V lost 6 bases to trimming and J lost 7 bases; unmatched junction nucleotides: 6. The CDR3 loop is CASRPDRANSPLHF. The CDR3 region has the DNA TGTGCCAGCAGGCCCGACAGGGCAAATTCACCCCTCCACTTT.

V gene TRBV9 combines with J gene TRBJ2-7, with 9 positions matching TRBD1. Trimming removed 3 bases from V and 12 bases from J; junction bases left unmatched: 10. Germline assignment: CDR1 SGDLS and CDR2 YYNGEE. CDR3 length: 13 amino acids. CDR3 amino acids: CASSERDRARVYF. The DNA of the CDR3 is TGTGCCAGCAGCGAAAGGGACAGGGCGAGGGTGTACTTC.

The genes are TRBV30 and TRBJ1-6, with D hard to call. The V end was cut by 3 bases, the J end by 3 bases, with 12 bases between. The germline V gene has CDR1 GTSNPN and CDR2 SVGIG (reference sequence). CDR3 size: 15 residues. Here the CDR3 reads CAWRVNSLYNSPLHF. CDR3 DNA: TGTGCCTGGAGGGTGAACAGCCTCTATAATTCACCCCTCCACTTT.

The V and J genes are TRBV6-5 and TRBJ2-1; D may be TRBD1 (6 bases). V was shortened by 4 bases and J by 9 bases, with 10 bases between the two germline ends. Germline values: CDR1 MNHEY, CDR2 SVGAGI. This CDR3 comprises 12 residues. The CDR3 reads CASSLQGREQFF. Here the CDR3 DNA reads TGTGCCAGCAGTTTACAGGGTCGTGAGCAGTTCTTC.

This clone was observed a single time. The V and J genes are TRBV3-1 (or the pseudogene TRBV3-2) and TRBJ2-7; the match to TRBD1 covers 7 bases. V was clipped by 6 bases and J by 6 bases; unmatched bases: 11. The V gene's germline CDR1 is LGHDT and CDR2 YNNKEL (reference sequence). The CDR3 loop spans 14 amino acids. Here the CDR3 reads CASSSTTGIREQYF. In DNA form, the CDR3 reads TGTGCCAGCAGTAGTACGACAGGGATACGCGAGCAGTACTTC.

The rearrangement links TRBV6-1 to TRBJ1-5; tentatively, D is TRBD1 (5 bases). CDR1 and CDR2 (germline): MNHNS, SASEGT. CDR3 length equals 15 residues. Trimming left V 0 bases short and J 6 bases short, with 12 bases between. DNA for the CDR3: TGTGCCAGCAGTGAAGCTAGGGGTATCACTCAGCCCCAGCATTTT. Translation: CASSEARGITQPQHF.

The chain's CDR3 is CASRGQGHNSPLHF. In DNA, the CDR3 is TGTGCCAGCAGAGGACAGGGACATAATTCACCCCTCCACTTT. This chain connects TRBV6-5 to TRBJ1-6; 8 bases align to TRBD1. CDR3 length equals 14 residues. Germline V gene data show CDR1 as MNHEY and CDR2 as SVGAGI. V trimming: 6 bases; J trimming: 5 bases; junction bases outside the gene matches: 3.

This chain uses TRBV7-2 with TRBJ2-7; 9 bases are a match to TRBD1. The V and J ends lost 7 bases and 2 bases, in that order; junction bases with no gene match: 6. CDR3 length equals 14 residues. In germline, CDR1 is SGHTA, CDR2 FQGNSA. CDR3 nucleotides: TGTGCCAGCACCCCGGGACAGGGAACCTACGAGCAGTACTTC. It yields the protein CASTPGQGTYEQYF.

The count of this clone is one. The rearrangement uses TRBV7-3 and TRBJ2-1, with 9 bases fitting TRBD2. Germline CDR1 is SGHTA and CDR2 is FQGTGA. The CDR3 sequence is 15 residues long. Trimming at V came to 5 bases and at J to 3 bases, leaving 5 bases not matched to a gene. The chain's CDR3 is CASSPTAGGYNEQFF. In nucleotides, the CDR3 is TGTGCCAGCAGCCCCACAGCGGGGGGCTACAATGAGCAGTTCTTC.

The V call is TRBV11-2, the J call TRBJ2-6; D not certain. Germline loops: CDR1 SGHAT, CDR2 FQNNGV. V was shortened by 7 bases and J by 0 bases, with 4 bases between the two germline ends. The length of the CDR3 is 13 residues. This CDR3 is CASMRSGANVLTF. As DNA, the CDR3 is TGTGCCAGCATGCGCTCTGGGGCCAACGTCCTGACTTTC.

The rearrangement links TRBV7-3 to TRBJ2-1; 10 bases align to TRBD2. Per the germline V gene, CDR1 is SGHTA and CDR2 is FQGTGA. V gave up 0 bases and J gave up 0 bases; unmatched junction bases: 8. The CDR3 sequence is 19 residues long. The CDR3 reads CASSLTAGGVWSSYNEQFF. Written as DNA, the CDR3 is TGTGCCAGCAGCTTAACAGCGGGAGGGGTCTGGAGCTCCTACAATGAGCAGTTCTTC.

This clone was detected only a few times. This chain uses TRBV4-1 with TRBJ2-3; no definite D call. This CDR3 has 11 residues. Germline CDR1 and CDR2: MGHRA and YSYEKL. The ends were cut back, 1 base at V and 8 bases at J, with 4 bases in the middle. CDR3 protein: CASSQAFTQYF. The CDR3 nucleotides read TGCGCCAGCAGCCAAGCTTTTACGCAGTATTTT.

This clone has just one count. The CDR3 nucleotides read TGTGCCAGCAGCCCACAGGGTTGGGGGAACACTGAAGCTTTCTTT. Encoded protein: CASSPQGWGNTEAFF. The chain combines TRBV7-3 with TRBJ1-1, with D perhaps matching TRBD1 (6 bases). The CDR3 is 15 amino acids. Germline CDR1 and CDR2: SGHTA and FQGTGA. Between the trimmed V and J ends, which lost 5 bases and 1 base, there was a span of 14 bases.